The clone carrying this T cell receptor beta chain was seen a single time. The CDR3 runs 17 residues. Germline V gene data show CDR1 as GTSNPN and CDR2 as SVGIG (reference sequence). Trimming removed 2 bases from V and 0 bases from J; junction bases left unmatched: 12. This specimen belongs to a study of blood T cell repertoires in COVID-19. Study summary: Donors in the United States, Italy and Spain gave samples during acute or convalescent COVID-19. T cells, B-cell-depleted T cells, or PBMCs provided the cDNA or gDNA that served as material.

Methods used by the authors: Reference gene primer amplification gave nucleated cell count estimates. Some clones are missing from TCRdb's copy, which holds only in-frame ones; the method was immunoSEQ multiplex PCR. The V and J calls and clone size come from that table; D and trimming were worked out from the DNA. The table has fewer than 200,000 clones, about 85% seen once. This clonotype was obtained from a man aged 55 to 70 who had recovered from COVID-19. Sequenced: peripheral blood. The genes are TRBV30 and TRBJ1-2, with TRBD1 identical over 7 bases. The DNA of the CDR3 is TGTGCCTGGAGTCCCCCTCCGGGACAGCGCACTAACTATGGCTACACCTTC. Its protein is CAWSPPPGQRTNYGYTF.